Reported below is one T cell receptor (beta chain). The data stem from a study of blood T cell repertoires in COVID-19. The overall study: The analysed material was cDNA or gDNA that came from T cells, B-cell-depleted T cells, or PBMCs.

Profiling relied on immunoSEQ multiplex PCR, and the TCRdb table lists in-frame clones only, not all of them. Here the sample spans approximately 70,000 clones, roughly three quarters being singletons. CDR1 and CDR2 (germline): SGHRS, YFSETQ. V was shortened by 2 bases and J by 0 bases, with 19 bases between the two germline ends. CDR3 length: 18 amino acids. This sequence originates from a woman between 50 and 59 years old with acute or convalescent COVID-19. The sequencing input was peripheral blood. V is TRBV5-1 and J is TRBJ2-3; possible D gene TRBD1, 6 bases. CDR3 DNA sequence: TGCGCCAGCAGCTTTCTCTCCGGGACACCGATTAGCACAGATACGCAGTATTTT. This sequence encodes CASSFLSGTPISTDTQYF.